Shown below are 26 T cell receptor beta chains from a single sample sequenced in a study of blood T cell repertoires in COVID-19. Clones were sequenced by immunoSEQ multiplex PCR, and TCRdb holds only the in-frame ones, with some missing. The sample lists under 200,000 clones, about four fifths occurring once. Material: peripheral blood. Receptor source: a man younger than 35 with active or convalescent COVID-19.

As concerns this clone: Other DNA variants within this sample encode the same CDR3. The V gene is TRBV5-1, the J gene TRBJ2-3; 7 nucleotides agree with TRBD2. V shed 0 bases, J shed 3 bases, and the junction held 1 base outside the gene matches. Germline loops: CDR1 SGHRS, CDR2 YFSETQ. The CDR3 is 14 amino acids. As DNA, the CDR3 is TGCGCCAGCAGCTTGGCGGGGGGAACAGATACGCAGTATTTT. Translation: CASSLAGGTDTQYF.

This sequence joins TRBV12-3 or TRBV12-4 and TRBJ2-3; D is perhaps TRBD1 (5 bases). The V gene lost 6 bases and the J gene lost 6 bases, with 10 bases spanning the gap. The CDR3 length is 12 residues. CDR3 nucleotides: TGTGCCAGCAGACCCAACAGGGATACGCAGTATTTT. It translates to CASRPNRDTQYF.

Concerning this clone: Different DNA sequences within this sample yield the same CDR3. CDR3 protein: CASSPGWGENAYEQYF. The CDR3 DNA sequence: TGCGCCAGCAGCCCGGGGTGGGGGGAGAACGCCTACGAGCAGTACTTC. The chain couples TRBV5-1 to TRBJ2-7, with D perhaps matching TRBD2 (6 bases). V lost 4 bases, J lost 2 bases, and 19 bases lay in between. The length of the CDR3 is 16 residues. Germline lookup yields CDR1 SGHRS and CDR2 YFSETQ.

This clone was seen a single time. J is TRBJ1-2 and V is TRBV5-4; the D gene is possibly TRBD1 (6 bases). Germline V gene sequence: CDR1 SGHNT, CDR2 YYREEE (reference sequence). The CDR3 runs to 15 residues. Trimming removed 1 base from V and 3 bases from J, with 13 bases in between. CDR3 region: CASSLPQGNDYGYTF. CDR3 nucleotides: TGTGCCAGCAGCTTGCCGCAGGGGAACGACTATGGCTACACCTTC.

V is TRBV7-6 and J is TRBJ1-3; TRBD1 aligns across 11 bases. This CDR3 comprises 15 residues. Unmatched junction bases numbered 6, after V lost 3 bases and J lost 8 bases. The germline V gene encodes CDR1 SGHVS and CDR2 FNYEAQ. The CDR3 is CASSLGTGGTDTIYF. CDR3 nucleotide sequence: TGTGCCAGCAGCTTGGGGACAGGGGGAACGGACACCATATATTTT.

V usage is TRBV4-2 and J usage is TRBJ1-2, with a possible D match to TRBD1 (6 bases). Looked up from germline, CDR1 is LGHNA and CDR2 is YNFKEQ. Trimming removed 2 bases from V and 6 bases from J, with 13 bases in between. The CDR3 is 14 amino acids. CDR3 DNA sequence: TGTGCCAGCAGCCAAAGGGGGGGGCCTGATGGCTACACCTTC. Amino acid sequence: CASSQRGGPDGYTF.

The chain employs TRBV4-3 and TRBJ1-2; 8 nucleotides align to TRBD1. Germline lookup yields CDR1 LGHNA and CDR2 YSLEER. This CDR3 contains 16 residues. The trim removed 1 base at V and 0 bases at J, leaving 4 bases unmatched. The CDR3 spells CASSQGVTGANYGYTF. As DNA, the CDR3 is TGCGCCAGCAGCCAAGGGGTGACAGGGGCTAACTATGGCTACACCTTC.

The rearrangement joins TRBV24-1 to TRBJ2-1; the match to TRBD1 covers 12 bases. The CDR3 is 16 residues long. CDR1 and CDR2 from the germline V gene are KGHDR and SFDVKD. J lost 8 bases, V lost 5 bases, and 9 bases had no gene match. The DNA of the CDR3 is TGTGCCACCAGTGTGCCTCGGGGACAGGGGGCCTATGAGCAGTTCTTC. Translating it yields CATSVPRGQGAYEQFF.

The CDR3 DNA follows: TGTGCCAGCAGTTTATCGTTAGGGGGCACCGGGGAGCTGTTTTTT. This codes for CASSLSLGGTGELFF. J is TRBJ2-2 and V is TRBV27; TRBD1 might be the D (6 bases). V was pared by 0 bases and J by 4 bases, with 9 bases between. Germline CDR1 MNHEY, CDR2 SMNVEV (reference sequence). There are 15 residues in the CDR3.

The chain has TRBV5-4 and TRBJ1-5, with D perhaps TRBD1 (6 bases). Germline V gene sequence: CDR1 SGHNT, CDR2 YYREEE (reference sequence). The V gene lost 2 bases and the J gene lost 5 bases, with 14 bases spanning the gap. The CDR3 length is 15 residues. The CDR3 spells CASSLQGGGDQPQHF. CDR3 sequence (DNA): TGTGCCAGCAGCTTACAAGGAGGGGGGGATCAGCCCCAGCATTTT.

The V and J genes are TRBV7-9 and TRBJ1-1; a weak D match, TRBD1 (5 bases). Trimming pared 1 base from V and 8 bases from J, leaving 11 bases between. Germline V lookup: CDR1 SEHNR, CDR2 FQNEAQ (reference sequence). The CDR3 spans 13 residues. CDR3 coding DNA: TGTGCCAGCAGCTTAGAGGTCCAGGGAGAAGCTTTCTTT. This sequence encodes CASSLEVQGEAFF.

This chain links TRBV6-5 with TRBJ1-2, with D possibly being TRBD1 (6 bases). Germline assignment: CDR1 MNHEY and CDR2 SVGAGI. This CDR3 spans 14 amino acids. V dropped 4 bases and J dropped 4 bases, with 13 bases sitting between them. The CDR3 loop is CASSSNRARYGYTF. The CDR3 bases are TGTGCCAGCAGTTCCAACAGGGCTCGCTATGGCTACACCTTC.

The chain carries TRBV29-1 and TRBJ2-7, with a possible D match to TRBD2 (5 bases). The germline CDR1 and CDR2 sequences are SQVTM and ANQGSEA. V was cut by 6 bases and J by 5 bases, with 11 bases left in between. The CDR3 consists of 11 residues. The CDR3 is CSVEGPHEQYF. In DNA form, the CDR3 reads TGCAGCGTCGAGGGCCCTCACGAGCAGTACTTC.

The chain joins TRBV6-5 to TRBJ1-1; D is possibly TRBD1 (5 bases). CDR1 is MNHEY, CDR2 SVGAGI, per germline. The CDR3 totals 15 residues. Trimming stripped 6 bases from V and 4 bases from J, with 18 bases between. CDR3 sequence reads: CASRVTAGGSTEAFF. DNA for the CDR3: TGTGCCAGCAGAGTTACAGCGGGGGGAAGCACTGAAGCTTTCTTT.

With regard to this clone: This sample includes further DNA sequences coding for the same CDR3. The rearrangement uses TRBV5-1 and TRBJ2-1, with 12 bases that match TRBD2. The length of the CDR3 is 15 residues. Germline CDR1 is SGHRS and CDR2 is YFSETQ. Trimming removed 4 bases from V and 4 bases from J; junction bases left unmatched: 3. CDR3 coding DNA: TGCGCCAGCAGCACTGGACTAGCGGGGTACAATGAGCAGTTCTTC. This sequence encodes CASSTGLAGYNEQFF.

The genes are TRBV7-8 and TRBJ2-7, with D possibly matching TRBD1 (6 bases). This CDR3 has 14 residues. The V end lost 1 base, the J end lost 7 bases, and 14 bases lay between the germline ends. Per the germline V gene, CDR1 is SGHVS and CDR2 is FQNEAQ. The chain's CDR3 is CASSLDEQGREQYF. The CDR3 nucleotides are TGTGCCAGCAGCTTAGATGAACAGGGTAGGGAGCAGTACTTC.

The chain's CDR3 is CASSSQGLSNEKLFF. In DNA, the CDR3 is TGTGCCAGCAGTTCGCAGGGGCTCTCTAATGAAAAACTGTTTTTT. This chain joins TRBV9 and TRBJ1-4, with D possibly TRBD1 on 6 matching bases. This CDR3 contains 15 residues. Trimming cost V 5 bases and J 3 bases, with 14 bases left between them. The germline V gene encodes CDR1 SGDLS and CDR2 YYNGEE.

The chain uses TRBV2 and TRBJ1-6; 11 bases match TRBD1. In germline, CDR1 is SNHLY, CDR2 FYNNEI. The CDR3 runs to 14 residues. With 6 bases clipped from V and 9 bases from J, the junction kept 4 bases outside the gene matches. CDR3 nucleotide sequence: TGTGCCAGCAGAGCCGGGACAGGGGGTTCACCCCTCCACTTT. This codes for CASRAGTGGSPLHF.

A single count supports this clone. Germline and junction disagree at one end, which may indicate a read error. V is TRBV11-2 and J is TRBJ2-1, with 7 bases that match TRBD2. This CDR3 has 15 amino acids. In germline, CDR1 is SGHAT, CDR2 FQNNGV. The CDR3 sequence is CASSLGSGSFNEQFF. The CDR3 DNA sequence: TGTGCCAGCAGCTTAGGTAGCGGGTCCTTCAATGAGCAGTTCTTC.

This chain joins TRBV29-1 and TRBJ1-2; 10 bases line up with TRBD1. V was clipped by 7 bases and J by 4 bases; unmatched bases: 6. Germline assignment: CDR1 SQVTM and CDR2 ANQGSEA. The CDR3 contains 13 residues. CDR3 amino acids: CSARTGGFYGYTF. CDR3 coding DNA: TGCAGCGCCAGGACAGGGGGTTTCTATGGCTACACCTTC. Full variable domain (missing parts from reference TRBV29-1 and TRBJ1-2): SAVISQKPSRDICQRGTSLTIQCQVDSQVTMMFWYRQQPGQSLTLIATANQGSEATYESGFVIDKFPISRPNLTFSTLTVSNMSPEDSSIYLCSARTGGFYGYTFGSGTRLTVV.

The CDR3: CASLMGTGQDYGYTF. CDR3 DNA sequence: TGCGCCAGCCTAATGGGCACAGGGCAGGACTATGGCTACACCTTC. The gene calls are TRBV10-1 and TRBJ1-2, with D maybe TRBD1 (6 bases). Germline V lookup: CDR1 WNHNN, CDR2 SYGVQD (reference sequence). V dropped 8 bases and J dropped 3 bases, with 19 bases sitting between them. This CDR3 comprises 15 residues.

The CDR3 protein is CASSLAGGNQPQHF. The DNA of the CDR3 is TGTGCCAGCAGCTTAGCAGGGGGCAATCAGCCCCAGCATTTT. The rearrangement uses TRBV7-2 and TRBJ1-5; a weak D match, TRBD1 (5 bases). V lost 0 bases to trimming and J lost 2 bases, with 5 bases between them. Looked up from germline, CDR1 is SGHTA and CDR2 is FQGNSA. The CDR3 extends over 14 amino acids.

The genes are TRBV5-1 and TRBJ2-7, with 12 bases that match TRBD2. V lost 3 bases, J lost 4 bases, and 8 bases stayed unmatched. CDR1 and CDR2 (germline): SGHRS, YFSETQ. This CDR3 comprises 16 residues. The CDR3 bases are TGCGCCAGCAGCTCGGGCCCCGGGACTAGCGGGTACGAGCAGTACTTC. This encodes CASSSGPGTSGYEQYF. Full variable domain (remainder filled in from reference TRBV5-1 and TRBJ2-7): KAGVTQTPRYLIKTRGQQVTLSCSPISGHRSVSWYQQTPGQGLQFLFEYFSETQRNKGNFPGRFSGRQFSNSRSEMNVSTLELGDSALYLCASSSGPGTSGYEQYFGPGTRLTVT.

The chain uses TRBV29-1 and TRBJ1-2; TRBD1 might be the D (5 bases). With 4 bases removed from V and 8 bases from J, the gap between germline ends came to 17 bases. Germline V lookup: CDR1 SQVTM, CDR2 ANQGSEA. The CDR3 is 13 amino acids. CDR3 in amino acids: CSVAQAGRYGYTF. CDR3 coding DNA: TGCAGCGTTGCCCAGGCAGGGCGGTACGGCTACACCTTC.

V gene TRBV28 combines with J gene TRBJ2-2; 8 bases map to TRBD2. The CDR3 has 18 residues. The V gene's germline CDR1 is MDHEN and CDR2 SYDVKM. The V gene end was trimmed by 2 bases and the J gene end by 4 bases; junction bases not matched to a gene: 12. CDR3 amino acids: CASSLIPTSELPTGELFF. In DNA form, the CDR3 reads TGTGCCAGCAGTTTAATCCCGACTAGCGAATTACCCACCGGGGAGCTGTTTTTT.

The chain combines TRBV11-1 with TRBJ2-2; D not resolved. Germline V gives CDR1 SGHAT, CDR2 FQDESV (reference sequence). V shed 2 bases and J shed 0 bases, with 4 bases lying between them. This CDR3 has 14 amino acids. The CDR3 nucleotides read TGTGCCAGCAGCTTAACAACGAACACCGGGGAGCTGTTTTTT. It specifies CASSLTTNTGELFF.